This paragraph reports one T cell receptor (beta chain). Profiling relied on immunoSEQ multiplex PCR, and the TCRdb table lists in-frame clones only, not all of them. This table holds around 340,000 clones, over 70% found once. These data are taken from a study of blood T cell repertoires in COVID-19. Turning to the study itself: Sources were T cells, B-cell-depleted T cells, or PBMCs; the material itself was cDNA or gDNA.

The sequenced sample was peripheral blood. The sequence was collected from a man aged 30 to 39 with active or convalescent COVID-19.

The chain's CDR3 is CASSLFQYSNQPQHF. As DNA, the CDR3 is TGTGCCAGCAGTTTATTTCAGTATAGCAATCAGCCCCAGCATTTT. This rearrangement joins TRBV28 to TRBJ1-5; D is undetermined. From germline, CDR1 is MDHEN and CDR2 SYDVKM. The CDR3 is 15 amino acids. V lost 1 base and J 0 bases, leaving 7 bases between the germline ends. Filled out from reference TRBV28 and TRBJ1-5, the complete variable domain reads DVKVTQSSRYLVKRTGEKVFLECVQDMDHENMFWYRQDPGLGLRLIYFSYDVKMKEKGDIPEGYSVSREKKERFSLILESASTNQTSMYLCASSLFQYSNQPQHFGDGTRLSIL.